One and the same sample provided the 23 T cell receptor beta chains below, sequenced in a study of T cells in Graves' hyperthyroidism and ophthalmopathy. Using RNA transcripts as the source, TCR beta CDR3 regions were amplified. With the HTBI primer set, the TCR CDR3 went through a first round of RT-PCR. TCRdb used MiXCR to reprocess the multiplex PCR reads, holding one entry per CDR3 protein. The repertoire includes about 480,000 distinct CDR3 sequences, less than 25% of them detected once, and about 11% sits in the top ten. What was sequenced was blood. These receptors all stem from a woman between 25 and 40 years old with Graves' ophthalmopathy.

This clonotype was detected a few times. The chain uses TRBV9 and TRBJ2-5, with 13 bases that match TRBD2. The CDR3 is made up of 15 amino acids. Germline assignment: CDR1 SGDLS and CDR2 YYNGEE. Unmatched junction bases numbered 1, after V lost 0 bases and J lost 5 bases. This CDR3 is CASSVALAGGETQYF. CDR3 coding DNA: TGTGCCAGCAGCGTAGCACTAGCGGGAGGGGAGACCCAGTACTTC.

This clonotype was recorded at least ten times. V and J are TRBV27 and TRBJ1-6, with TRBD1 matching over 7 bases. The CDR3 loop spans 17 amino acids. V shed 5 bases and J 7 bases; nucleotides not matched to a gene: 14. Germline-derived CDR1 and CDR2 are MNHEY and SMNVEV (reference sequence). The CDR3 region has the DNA TGTGCCAGCAGTCCGGACAGGTTCCTTTATGGAAATTCACCCCTCCACTTT. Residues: CASSPDRFLYGNSPLHF.

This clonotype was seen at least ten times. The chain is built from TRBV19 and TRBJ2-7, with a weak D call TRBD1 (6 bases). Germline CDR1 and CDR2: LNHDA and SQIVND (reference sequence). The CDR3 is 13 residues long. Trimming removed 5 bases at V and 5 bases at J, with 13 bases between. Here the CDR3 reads CASSRQGSNEQYF. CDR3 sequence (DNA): TGTGCCAGTAGTCGGCAGGGGAGCAACGAGCAGTACTTC.

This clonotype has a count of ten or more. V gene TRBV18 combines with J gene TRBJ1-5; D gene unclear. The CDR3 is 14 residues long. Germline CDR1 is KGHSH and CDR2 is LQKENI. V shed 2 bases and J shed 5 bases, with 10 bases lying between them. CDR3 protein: CASSPGREDQPQHF. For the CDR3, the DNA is TGTGCCAGCTCACCAGGGAGGGAAGATCAGCCCCAGCATTTT.

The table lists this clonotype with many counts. CDR3 region: CASSWGLTGTYGYTF. CDR3 nucleotide sequence: TGTGCCAGCAGTTGGGGACTGACAGGGACTTATGGCTACACCTTC. The chain recombines TRBV6-5 with TRBJ1-2; 7 nucleotides match TRBD1. This CDR3 is built from 15 residues. In germline, CDR1 is MNHEY, CDR2 SVGAGI. With V trimmed by 4 bases and J by 5 bases, 10 bases remained unmatched.

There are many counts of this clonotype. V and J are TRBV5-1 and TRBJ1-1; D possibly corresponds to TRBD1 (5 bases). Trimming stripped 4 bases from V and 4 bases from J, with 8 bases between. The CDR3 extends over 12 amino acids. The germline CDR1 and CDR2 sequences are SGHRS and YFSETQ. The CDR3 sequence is CASSTGVTEAFF. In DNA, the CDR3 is TGCGCCAGCAGCACGGGGGTCACTGAAGCTTTCTTT.

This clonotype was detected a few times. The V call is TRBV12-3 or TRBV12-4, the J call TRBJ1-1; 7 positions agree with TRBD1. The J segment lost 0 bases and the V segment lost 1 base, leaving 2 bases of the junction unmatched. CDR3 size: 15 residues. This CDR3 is CASSLEGQVNTEAFF. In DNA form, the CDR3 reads TGTGCCAGCAGTTTAGAAGGACAGGTGAACACTGAAGCTTTCTTT.

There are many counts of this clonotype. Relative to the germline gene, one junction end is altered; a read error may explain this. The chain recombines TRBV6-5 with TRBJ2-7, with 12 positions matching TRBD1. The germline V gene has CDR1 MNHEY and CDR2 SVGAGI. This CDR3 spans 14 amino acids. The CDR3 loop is CASGYGTGGPEQYF. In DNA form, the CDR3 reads TGTGCCAGCGGTTACGGGACAGGGGGCCCCGAGCAGTACTTC.

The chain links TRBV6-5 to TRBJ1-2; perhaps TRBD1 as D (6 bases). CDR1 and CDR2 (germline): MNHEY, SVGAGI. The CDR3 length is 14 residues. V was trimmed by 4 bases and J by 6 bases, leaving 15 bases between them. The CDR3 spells CASSSTTGIHGYTF. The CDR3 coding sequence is TGTGCCAGCAGTTCTACAACAGGGATACATGGCTACACCTTC.

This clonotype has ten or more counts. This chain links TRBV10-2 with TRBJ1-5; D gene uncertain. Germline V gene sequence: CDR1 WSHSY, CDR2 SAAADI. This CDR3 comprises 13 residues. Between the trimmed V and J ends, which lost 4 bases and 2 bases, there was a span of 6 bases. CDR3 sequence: CASSVWGNQPQHF. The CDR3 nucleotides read TGCGCCAGCAGTGTTTGGGGCAATCAGCCCCAGCATTTT.

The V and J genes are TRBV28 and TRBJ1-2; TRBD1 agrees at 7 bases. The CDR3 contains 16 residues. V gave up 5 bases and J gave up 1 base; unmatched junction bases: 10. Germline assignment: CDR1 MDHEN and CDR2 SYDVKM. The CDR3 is CASSPLWGQRNYGYTF. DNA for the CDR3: TGTGCCAGCAGTCCCCTTTGGGGACAGCGTAACTATGGCTACACCTTC.

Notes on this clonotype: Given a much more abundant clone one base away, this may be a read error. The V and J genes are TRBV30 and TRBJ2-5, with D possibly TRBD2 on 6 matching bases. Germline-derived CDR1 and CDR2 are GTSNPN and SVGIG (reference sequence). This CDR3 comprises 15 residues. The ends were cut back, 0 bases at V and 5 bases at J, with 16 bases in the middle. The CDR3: CAWSVDGGYSETQYF. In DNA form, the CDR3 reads TGTGCCTGGAGTGTTGACGGGGGTTACTCGGAGACCCAGTACTTC.

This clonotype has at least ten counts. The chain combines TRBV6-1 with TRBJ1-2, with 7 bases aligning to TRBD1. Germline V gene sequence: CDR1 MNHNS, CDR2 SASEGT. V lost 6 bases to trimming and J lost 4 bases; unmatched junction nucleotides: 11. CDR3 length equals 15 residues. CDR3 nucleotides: TGTGCCAGCAGCTTGAGACAGGGCGTCCTCTATGGCTACACCTTC. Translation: CASSLRQGVLYGYTF.

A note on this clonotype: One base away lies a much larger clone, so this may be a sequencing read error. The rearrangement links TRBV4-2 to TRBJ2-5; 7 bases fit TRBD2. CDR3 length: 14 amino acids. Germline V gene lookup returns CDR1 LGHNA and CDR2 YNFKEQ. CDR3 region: CASSQGRGSGTKYF. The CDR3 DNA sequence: TGTGCCAGCAGCCAAGGGCGGGGGTCTGGGACCAAGTACTTC.

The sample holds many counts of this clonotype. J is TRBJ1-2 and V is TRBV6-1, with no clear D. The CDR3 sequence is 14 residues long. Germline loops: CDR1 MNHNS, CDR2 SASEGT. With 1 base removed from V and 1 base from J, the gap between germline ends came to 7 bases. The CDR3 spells CASSEDHYNYGYTF. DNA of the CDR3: TGTGCCAGCAGTGAAGACCACTATAACTATGGCTACACCTTC.

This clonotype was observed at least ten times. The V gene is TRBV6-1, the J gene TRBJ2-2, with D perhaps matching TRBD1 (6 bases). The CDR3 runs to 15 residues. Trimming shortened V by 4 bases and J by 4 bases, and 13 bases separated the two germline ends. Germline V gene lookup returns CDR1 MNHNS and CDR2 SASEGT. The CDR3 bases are TGTGCCAGCAGTGTAAACAGGGAGCGCACCGGGGAGCTGTTTTTT. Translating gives CASSVNRERTGELFF.

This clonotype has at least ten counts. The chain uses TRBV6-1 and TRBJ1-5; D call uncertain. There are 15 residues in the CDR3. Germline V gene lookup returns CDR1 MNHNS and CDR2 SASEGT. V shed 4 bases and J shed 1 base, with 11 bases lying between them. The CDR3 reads CASSVLGQSNQPQHF. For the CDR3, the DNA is TGTGCCAGCAGTGTTCTCGGGCAGAGCAATCAGCCCCAGCATTTT.

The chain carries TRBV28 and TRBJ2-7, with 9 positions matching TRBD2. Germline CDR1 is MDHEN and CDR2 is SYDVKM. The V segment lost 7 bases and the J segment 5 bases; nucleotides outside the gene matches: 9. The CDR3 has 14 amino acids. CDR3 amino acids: CASTVAGAINEQYF. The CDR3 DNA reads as TGTGCCAGCACCGTAGCGGGAGCAATAAACGAGCAGTACTTC.

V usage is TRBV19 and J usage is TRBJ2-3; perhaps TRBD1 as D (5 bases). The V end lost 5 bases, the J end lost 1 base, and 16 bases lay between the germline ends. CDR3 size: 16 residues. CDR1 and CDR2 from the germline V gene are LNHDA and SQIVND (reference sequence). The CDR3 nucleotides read TGTGCCAGTAGTCAGGGTTATGGTTGGGGCACAGATACGCAGTATTTT. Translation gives CASSQGYGWGTDTQYF.

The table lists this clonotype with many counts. CDR3 sequence: CSVETPTSSYEQYF. CDR3 DNA: TGCAGCGTTGAGACTCCAACTAGCTCCTACGAGCAGTACTTC. The chain recombines TRBV29-1 with TRBJ2-7; D may be TRBD2 (5 bases). Germline CDR1 reads SQVTM; CDR2 reads ANQGSEA. This CDR3 is built from 14 residues. Trimming took 3 bases from V and 0 from J, leaving 12 bases between them.

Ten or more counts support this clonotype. This chain's CDR3 is CASSQRDGTGELFF. DNA for the CDR3: TGTGCCAGCAGCCAGAGGGACGGCACCGGGGAGCTGTTTTTT. This chain joins TRBV11-3 and TRBJ2-2; D could derive from TRBD1 or TRBD2 (5 bases each). The V and J ends lost 5 bases and 4 bases respectively, with 11 bases between them. CDR3 length: 14 residues. In germline, CDR1 is SGHNT, CDR2 YENEEA. The full variable domain, completed using reference TRBV11-3 and TRBJ2-2, is EAGVVQSPRYKIIEKKQPVAFWCNPISGHNTLYWYLQNLGQGPELLIRYENEEAVDDSQLPKDRFSAERLKGVDSTLKIQPAELGDSAVYLCASSQRDGTGELFFGEGSRLTVL.

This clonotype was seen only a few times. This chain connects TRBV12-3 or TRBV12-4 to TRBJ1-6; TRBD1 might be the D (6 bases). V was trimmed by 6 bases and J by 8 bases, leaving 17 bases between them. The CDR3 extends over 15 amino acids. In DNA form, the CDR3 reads TGTGCCAGCAGCCCAGGACAGATGGTGGATTCACCCCTCCACTTT. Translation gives CASSPGQMVDSPLHF.

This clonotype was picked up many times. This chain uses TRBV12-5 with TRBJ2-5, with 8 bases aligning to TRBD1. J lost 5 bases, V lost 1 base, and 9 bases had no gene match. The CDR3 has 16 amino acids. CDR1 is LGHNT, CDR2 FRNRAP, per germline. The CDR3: CASGLAVDRGVETQYF. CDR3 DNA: TGTGCTAGTGGTTTGGCCGTAGACAGGGGTGTCGAGACCCAGTACTTC.